Included here is one T cell receptor (beta chain) sequence, with context. Its target is not known. Per the study methods: Building a distant-metastasis classifier for papillary thyroid cancer drew on CDR3 differences across clinicopathological groups. TCRdb re-processed the PCR reads through MiXCR. The V and J calls follow TCRdb's processing rather than the paper's. The sample consists of tens of thousands of clones, 4% of them appearing once. Patients were all untreated before their thyroid surgery. The source of the sample is a study of metastatic and nonmetastatic thyroid tumors. As for the study in general: Both malignant and benign thyroid patients supplied peripheral blood and tumor or nodule tissue samples, across which the repertoires of these patients were then compared. The study's findings and limits: Benign nodules reportedly had significantly lower TCR beta diversity than malignant thyroid tumors in blood and tumor.

The specimen was blood. The receptor was isolated from a female donor with papillary thyroid cancer or a benign thyroid nodule (not recorded which). Some clones in this sample may be carry-over from other donors' samples.

Written as DNA, the CDR3 is TGTGCCAGCAGCCCCCCCTTAACAGTAGTAAATAGCAATCAGCCCCAGCATTTT. Its protein is CASSPPLTVVNSNQPQHF. The J gene is TRBJ1-5, the V gene TRBV12-3 or TRBV12-4; D gene ambiguous. The CDR3 covers 18 residues. Between the trimmed V and J ends, which lost 6 bases and 0 bases, there was a span of 21 bases.